This T cell receptor beta chain was found in a study of human T cells and chemical hapten exposure. Study overall: Patch tests applied 0.01% DPC to the upper back and were scored after 6 days.

The time point here: pre-sensitization, week 0. Treatment noted: therapeutic diphenylcyclopropenone sensitization with weekly scalp DPC. Each CDR3 protein gets one entry after TCRdb re-called the RACE reads with MiXCR. The sample has under 50,000 distinct CDR3 sequences, roughly 7.6% seen once. This CDR3 region has 14 residues. V dropped 4 bases and J dropped 4 bases, with 13 bases sitting between them. CDR1 is SGHVS, CDR2 FNYEAQ, per germline. Ten or more counts support this clonotype. The origin of this receptor is a woman in her forties or fifties with alopecia areata. Some clones in this sample may be carry-over from other donors' samples. The chain has TRBV7-6 and TRBJ1-2; D unclear. This specimen was whole blood, taken in connection with sensitization to the hapten diphenylcyclopropenone (DPC). The chain's CDR3 is CASSSQTLGYGYTF. The CDR3 DNA reads as TGTGCCAGCAGCTCGCAGACGCTAGGCTATGGCTACACCTTC.